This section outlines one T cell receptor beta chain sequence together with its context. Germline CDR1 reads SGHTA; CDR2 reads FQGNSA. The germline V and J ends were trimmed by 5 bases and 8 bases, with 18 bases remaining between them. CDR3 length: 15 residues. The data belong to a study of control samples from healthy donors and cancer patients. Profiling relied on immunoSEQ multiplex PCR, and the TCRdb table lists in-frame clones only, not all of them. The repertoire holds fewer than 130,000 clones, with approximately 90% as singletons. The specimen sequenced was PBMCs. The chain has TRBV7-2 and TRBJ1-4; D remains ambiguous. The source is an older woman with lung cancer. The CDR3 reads CASSPGWGKGEKLFF. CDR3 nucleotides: TGTGCCAGCAGCCCCGGTTGGGGAAAAGGCGAAAAACTGTTTTTT.